Presented here are 24 T cell receptor beta chains from one specimen sequenced in a study of T-cell memory formation after mild COVID-19. Each CDR3 protein is one row after TCRdb ran MiXCR on the 5' RACE reads. The sample records some 64,000 distinct CDR3 sequences, 9% to 9.5% being singletons. Sequences were obtained from PBMCs or a T cell subset sorted from them (not recorded which). The receptors come from a man younger than 35 who had mild COVID-19 (a few samples of this study predate the infection). Cell type and time point are not known.

This rearrangement joins TRBV12-3 or TRBV12-4 to TRBJ1-2; D gene ambiguous. CDR3 size: 14 residues. The germline V and J ends were trimmed by 5 bases and 5 bases, with 15 bases remaining between them. DNA of the CDR3: TGTGCCAGCAGTGGAGGGCAGCCGTCTTATGGCTACACCTTC. Amino acids: CASSGGQPSYGYTF.

The V and J genes are TRBV10-3 and TRBJ2-5; D not certain. Germline-derived CDR1 and CDR2 are ENHRY and SYGVKD. The V end was cut by 6 bases, the J end by 1 base, with 6 bases between. CDR3 length: 12 amino acids. The DNA for the CDR3 is TGTGCCATCAGGGGCAGCCAAGAGACCCAGTACTTC. The encoded protein is CAIRGSQETQYF.

The gene calls are TRBV20-1 and TRBJ1-4, with 8 bases that match TRBD1. Unmatched junction bases numbered 2, after V lost 2 bases and J lost 3 bases. Germline lookup yields CDR1 DFQATT and CDR2 SNEGSKA (reference sequence). This CDR3 is built from 14 residues. In DNA, the CDR3 is TGCAGTGCTAGAAGGGGACAGGCTAATGAAAAACTGTTTTTT. Amino acid sequence: CSARRGQANEKLFF.

This clonotype was seen a handful of times. The CDR3 bases are TGCAGCGTCGCGGGGGCGCAGCCAGATACGCAGTATTTT. Translation: CSVAGAQPDTQYF. This chain links TRBV29-1 with TRBJ2-3; possibly TRBD2 for D (7 bases). Trimming stripped 6 bases from V and 4 bases from J, with 14 bases between. The germline V gene has CDR1 SQVTM and CDR2 ANQGSEA. The CDR3 runs to 13 residues.

This clonotype showed up just a few times. The V call is TRBV7-9, the J call TRBJ2-3; 15 positions agree with TRBD2. V gave up 5 bases and J gave up 4 bases; unmatched junction bases: 4. The CDR3 runs to 16 residues. Germline-derived CDR1 and CDR2 are SEHNR and FQNEAQ (reference sequence). CDR3 in DNA: TGTGCCAGCAGCCCTGGGACTAGCGGGGGGCCAGATACGCAGTATTTT. As protein: CASSPGTSGGPDTQYF.

This clonotype was observed a handful of times. The V and J genes are TRBV23-1 and TRBJ2-7, with D possibly being TRBD1 (6 bases). TRBV23-1 is an ORF, and what it does is uncertain. The CDR3 contains 10 residues. Trimming took 7 bases from V and 13 from J, leaving 14 bases between them. The CDR3 DNA follows: TGCGCCAGCACCCCAGGGGTTGGATACGTC. Translated, it gives CASTPGVGYV.

Only a few counts were recorded for this clonotype. This sequence joins TRBV5-4 and TRBJ2-7; 12 bases agree with TRBD2. This CDR3 spans 16 amino acids. Germline CDR1 SGHNT, CDR2 YYREEE (reference sequence). V shed 1 base and J 4 bases; nucleotides not matched to a gene: 6. The CDR3 DNA sequence: TGTGCCAGCAGCTTGTATCTAGCGGGGGGGCTATACGAGCAGTACTTC. Protein sequence: CASSLYLAGGLYEQYF. Complete variable domain (other parts from reference TRBV5-4 and TRBJ2-7): ETGVTQSPTHLIKTRGQQVTLRCSSQSGHNTVSWYQQALGQGPQFIFQYYREEENGRGNFPPRFSGLQFPNYSSELNVNALELDDSALYLCASSLYLAGGLYEQYFGPGTRLTVT.

This clonotype showed up just a few times. The chain is built from TRBV7-9 and TRBJ1-2; D is uncertain. The CDR3 extends over 13 amino acids. Germline loops: CDR1 SEHNR, CDR2 FQNEAQ (reference sequence). Trimming stripped 4 bases from V and 8 bases from J, with 14 bases between. CDR3 nucleotide sequence: TGTGCCAGCAGCTCGGGTCCAGCCTTCGGCTACACCTTC. It encodes CASSSGPAFGYTF.

The chain recombines TRBV4-2 with TRBJ2-7; D is perhaps TRBD1 (5 bases). Germline values: CDR1 LGHNA, CDR2 YNFKEQ. Trimming took off 1 base at V and 4 bases at J, with 14 bases between the two ends. This CDR3 spans 15 amino acids. CDR3 sequence (DNA): TGTGCCAGCAGCCAAGGGCAGGGAAGAAGTTACGAGCAGTACTTC. Translated, it gives CASSQGQGRSYEQYF.

This rearrangement joins TRBV4-2 to TRBJ1-2; 9 bases line up with TRBD1. The CDR3 has 16 residues. V lost 0 bases to trimming and J lost 1 base; unmatched junction nucleotides: 3. In germline, CDR1 is LGHNA, CDR2 YNFKEQ. This CDR3 reads CASSQDMGQGNYGYTF. The CDR3 nucleotides read TGTGCCAGCAGCCAAGATATGGGACAGGGTAACTATGGCTACACCTTC.

This clonotype was counted between two and nine times. V and J are TRBV4-1 and TRBJ2-5; D might be TRBD1 or TRBD2, each matching 5 bases. The length of the CDR3 is 17 residues. V was pared by 0 bases and J by 4 bases, with 18 bases between. In germline, CDR1 is MGHRA, CDR2 YSYEKL. The chain's CDR3 is CASSQEDGADFSETQYF. The CDR3 coding sequence is TGCGCCAGCAGCCAAGAAGACGGGGCCGATTTTTCAGAGACCCAGTACTTC.

This clonotype was seen a handful of times. V is TRBV7-3 and J is TRBJ2-3; 7 bases match TRBD1. V lost 6 bases to trimming and J lost 1 base; unmatched junction nucleotides: 7. Germline loops: CDR1 SGHTA, CDR2 FQGTGA. The CDR3 covers 15 residues. The CDR3: CASSPTGYRTDTQYF. CDR3 bases: TGTGCCAGCAGTCCGACAGGGTATCGCACAGATACGCAGTATTTT.

The chain recombines TRBV10-1 with TRBJ2-3; no definite D call. The CDR3 is 16 amino acids. The V and J ends lost 0 bases and 4 bases respectively, with 14 bases between them. Germline lookup yields CDR1 WNHNN and CDR2 SYGVQD (reference sequence). CDR3 residues: CASSESKGGRADTQYF. The CDR3 DNA reads TGCGCCAGCAGTGAGTCGAAGGGCGGTAGGGCAGATACGCAGTATTTT.

This clonotype was counted once. The chain links TRBV4-1 to TRBJ2-5; the D is unclear. CDR3 length equals 14 residues. Germline V gene data show CDR1 as MGHRA and CDR2 as YSYEKL. V was cut by 0 bases and J by 7 bases, with 12 bases left in between. The CDR3 DNA reads as TGCGCCAGCAGCCAAGATGCCGGAGTGGGGACCCAGTACTTC. It yields the protein CASSQDAGVGTQYF.

There are many counts of this clonotype. The V gene is TRBV29-1, the J gene TRBJ2-1, with 11 bases aligning to TRBD2. The V segment lost 7 bases and the J segment 9 bases; nucleotides outside the gene matches: 5. Germline CDR1 reads SQVTM; CDR2 reads ANQGSEA. The CDR3 is 12 amino acids. The chain's CDR3 is CSAGTSGGEQFF. The CDR3 nucleotides are TGCAGCGCCGGAACTAGCGGGGGTGAGCAGTTCTTC.

This clonotype has a handful of counts. The CDR3 DNA follows: TGTGCCGGGACAGCTTCCTACGAGCAGTACGTC. Translation: CAGTASYEQYV. V is TRBV19 and J is TRBJ2-7; 7 bases are shared with TRBD1. V dropped 11 bases and J dropped 1; count of bases not matched to a gene: 2. Germline lookup yields CDR1 LNHDA and CDR2 SQIVND (reference sequence). The length of the CDR3 is 11 residues.

This clonotype was counted only a few times. The V and J genes are TRBV6-5 and TRBJ2-7, with D unclear. The CDR3 totals 14 residues. Trimming took 0 bases from V and 1 from J, leaving 7 bases between them. The germline V gene has CDR1 MNHEY and CDR2 SVGAGI. CDR3 sequence reads: CASSYSRASYEQYV. CDR3 bases: TGTGCCAGCAGTTACTCTAGGGCGTCCTACGAGCAGTACGTC.

As for this clonotype: This clone may be a read error of a much larger clone one base away. The rearrangement joins TRBV7-9 to TRBJ2-5; D gene uncertain. CDR3 length: 12 amino acids. Germline V gene lookup returns CDR1 SEHNR and CDR2 FQNEAQ (reference sequence). V lost 1 base and J 3 bases, leaving 3 bases between the germline ends. CDR3 DNA: TGTGCCAGCAGCTTAGAGGAAGAGACCCAGTACTTC. The encoded protein is CASSLEEETQYF.

In this sample, this clonotype turned up a few times. This chain joins TRBV5-1 and TRBJ2-3, with D possibly TRBD1 on 6 matching bases. Trimming cost V 5 bases and J 1 base, with 14 bases left between them. This CDR3 is built from 15 residues. Germline CDR1 and CDR2: SGHRS and YFSETQ. The CDR3 nucleotides read TGCGCCAGCAGTCGCTCAGGGGTCGGCACAGATACGCAGTATTTT. This translates into CASSRSGVGTDTQYF.

The chain couples TRBV10-3 to TRBJ1-5; TRBD1 is a possible D gene (5 bases). V was pared by 10 bases and J by 7 bases, with 17 bases between. Germline CDR1 and CDR2: ENHRY and SYGVKD. The CDR3 extends over 13 amino acids. This CDR3 reads CANQVSGDQPQHF. CDR3 DNA sequence: TGTGCCAACCAGGTATCCGGGGACCAGCCCCAGCATTTT.

This clonotype was observed a few times. The CDR3 sequence: CASTGDKYQPQHF. CDR3 sequence (DNA): TGTGCCAGCACCGGGGACAAGTATCAGCCCCAGCATTTT. This chain joins TRBV18 and TRBJ1-5; D is perhaps TRBD1 (6 bases). V was pared by 8 bases and J by 5 bases, with 13 bases between. Germline V gives CDR1 KGHSH, CDR2 LQKENI. The CDR3 has 13 residues.

This clonotype has just a few counts. The V and J genes are TRBV18 and TRBJ1-2; TRBD1 might be the D (5 bases). The germline CDR1 and CDR2 sequences are KGHSH and LQKENI. V lost 1 base and J 2 bases, leaving 8 bases between the germline ends. The CDR3 consists of 14 residues. CDR3 sequence reads: CASSPQGQNYGYTF. CDR3 nucleotides: TGTGCCAGCTCACCACAGGGGCAGAACTATGGCTACACCTTC.

The chain carries TRBV20-1 and TRBJ2-1, with TRBD2 matching 14 bases. V gave up 6 bases and J gave up 10 bases; unmatched junction bases: 11. This CDR3 region has 15 residues. CDR1 is DFQATT and CDR2 is SNEGSKA in the germline V gene (reference sequence). The CDR3 is CSAGLAGARVDEQFF. Here the CDR3 DNA reads TGCAGTGCGGGACTAGCGGGGGCCCGGGTGGACGAGCAGTTCTTC.

The V and J genes are TRBV18 and TRBJ2-2, with D maybe TRBD1 (5 bases). CDR1 is KGHSH, CDR2 LQKENI, per germline. The CDR3 sequence is 16 residues long. V was clipped by 3 bases and J by 0 bases, with 11 bases between them. The chain's CDR3 is CASSPTRGSNTGELFF. The CDR3 nucleotides are TGTGCCAGCTCACCTACAAGGGGTTCGAACACCGGGGAGCTGTTTTTT.